The 6 T cell receptor beta chains in this list originate from one sample, sequenced in a study of cytomegalovirus exposure and HLA in healthy donors. The PCR ran on 60 Vbeta and 13 Jbeta primers. The repertoire was sequenced with immunoSEQ multiplex PCR; TCRdb's copy has only in-frame clones and lacks some. Of roughly 180,000 clones in the sample, roughly 83% are singletons; the top ten hold around 0.96%. What was sequenced was PBMCs. The receptors come from a man aged 25 to 45 in good health and CMV-seronegative.

The chain joins TRBV11-2 to TRBJ1-6; D is undetermined. The V end was cut by 4 bases, the J end by 4 bases, with 14 bases between. This CDR3 contains 16 residues. Germline V gives CDR1 SGHAT, CDR2 FQNNGV. In DNA form, the CDR3 reads TGTGCCAGCAGCTCAGGCGAACCGATATATAATTCACCCCTCCACTTT. Protein product: CASSSGEPIYNSPLHF.

The V call is TRBV7-9, the J call TRBJ2-1; D possibly corresponds to TRBD2 (7 bases). CDR3 length equals 16 residues. The germline V and J ends were trimmed by 1 base and 8 bases, with 18 bases remaining between them. Per the germline V gene, CDR1 is SEHNR and CDR2 is FQNEAQ (reference sequence). The CDR3: CASSLGGGSGKHEQFF. Written as DNA, the CDR3 is TGTGCCAGCAGCTTAGGGGGGGGCAGCGGCAAGCATGAGCAGTTCTTC.

The chain employs TRBV19 and TRBJ2-3; 12 positions match TRBD1. The V and J ends lost 3 bases and 5 bases, in that order; junction bases with no gene match: 9. The CDR3 has 17 amino acids. CDR1 LNHDA and CDR2 SQIVND come from the germline V gene (reference sequence). In DNA form, the CDR3 reads TGTGCCAGTAGTATTCGGACGGGACAGGGGGCTAAAGATACGCAGTATTTT. This gives the protein CASSIRTGQGAKDTQYF.

The rearrangement links TRBV19 to TRBJ2-3, with D perhaps TRBD2 (6 bases). The germline V gene has CDR1 LNHDA and CDR2 SQIVND (reference sequence). Trimming stripped 4 bases from V and 9 bases from J, with 11 bases between. The CDR3 is 12 amino acids. DNA for the CDR3: TGTGCCAGTAGTAGCGGGACTTCGACGCAGTATTTT. It is translated as CASSSGTSTQYF. Based on the CDR3 plus reference TRBV19 and TRBJ2-3, the full variable domain is DGGITQSPKYLFRKEGQNVTLSCEQNLNHDAMYWYRQDPGQGLRLIYYSQIVNDFQKGDIAEGYSVSREKKESFPLTVTSAQKNPTAFYLCASSSGTSTQYFGPGTRLTVL.

Only a few counts were recorded for this clone. The chain recombines TRBV5-6 with TRBJ1-4, with D unclear. CDR1 is SGHDT, CDR2 YYEEEE, per germline. V lost 4 bases, J lost 7 bases, and 17 bases lay in between. CDR3 length equals 15 residues. The CDR3 bases are TGTGCCAGCAGCGCGCTAGAGGAGCTACCTGAAAAACTGTTTTTT. As protein: CASSALEELPEKLFF. Full variable domain (rest looked up from reference TRBV5-6 and TRBJ1-4): DAGVTQSPTHLIKTRGQQVTLRCSPKSGHDTVSWYQQALGQGPQFIFQYYEEEERQRGNFPDRFSGHQFPNYSSELNVNALLLGDSALYLCASSALEELPEKLFFGSGTQLSVL.

V usage is TRBV30 and J usage is TRBJ2-3; 12 positions agree with TRBD2. Germline loops: CDR1 GTSNPN, CDR2 SVGIG (reference sequence). Trimming removed 5 bases from V and 2 bases from J; junction bases left unmatched: 5. The CDR3 loop spans 15 amino acids. CDR3 sequence: CAWVRTSGITDTQYF. DNA of the CDR3: TGTGCCTGGGTTAGGACTAGCGGGATCACAGATACGCAGTATTTT.